This T cell receptor (beta chain) was obtained from a study of T-cell reconstitution after alpha-beta-depleted transplantation in children. Study-level points and caveats: Several hundred expanded graft clones reportedly supplied alpha-beta T cells about two months after transplant. Newly generated T cells supplied most T-cell counts and diversity one year post-transplant. Some patients owed their high day-60 TCRbeta diversity to surviving recipient T cells and thymic progenitors.

Researchers prepared the TCRbeta library using unique molecular identifiers, the study reports. TCRdb re-called the PCR reads through MiXCR, storing one row per CDR3 protein. The sample records almost 600,000 distinct CDR3 sequences, over 20% being singletons. CDR3 length: 15 amino acids. Losses at the gene ends were 6 bases for V and 5 bases for J; bases not matched to a gene: 10. Remarks on this clonotype: The antigen remains undetermined.

This TCR was recovered from a boy less than two years old with Wiskott-Aldrich syndrome, due to receive a stem cell transplant. The material sequenced was PBMCs, taken before TCRalphabeta/CD19-depleted stem cell transplant. The chain combines TRBV12-3 or TRBV12-4 with TRBJ2-5; 9 nucleotides align to TRBD2. The CDR3 sequence is CASRSTGLASETQYF. The CDR3 DNA follows: TGTGCCAGCAGATCAACGGGACTAGCATCCGAGACCCAGTACTTC.